The clone carrying this TCR beta chain was recorded once. Using immunoSEQ multiplex PCR, the repertoire was profiled, and TCRdb retains in-frame clones only, with some absent. Of roughly 1,500,000 clones in the sample, approximately 98.5% were seen once. CDR1 is SGHVS and CDR2 is FNYEAQ in the germline V gene. V lost 4 bases to trimming and J lost 5 bases; unmatched junction nucleotides: 12. This CDR3 is built from 17 residues. This sample was taken from a study of shared clonotypes between healthy human individuals. The clonotype was recovered from a man younger than 40 in good health. The specimen sequenced was naive CD4+ T cells sorted from blood. Subset of the sample: CD45RA+ positively selected. V usage is TRBV7-6 and J usage is TRBJ2-1; 9 bases are shared with TRBD2. In DNA, the CDR3 is TGTGCCAGCAGCTACCCGGCGGGTAGCGGGAGCAACAATGAGCAGTTCTTC. Its protein product is CASSYPAGSGSNNEQFF.